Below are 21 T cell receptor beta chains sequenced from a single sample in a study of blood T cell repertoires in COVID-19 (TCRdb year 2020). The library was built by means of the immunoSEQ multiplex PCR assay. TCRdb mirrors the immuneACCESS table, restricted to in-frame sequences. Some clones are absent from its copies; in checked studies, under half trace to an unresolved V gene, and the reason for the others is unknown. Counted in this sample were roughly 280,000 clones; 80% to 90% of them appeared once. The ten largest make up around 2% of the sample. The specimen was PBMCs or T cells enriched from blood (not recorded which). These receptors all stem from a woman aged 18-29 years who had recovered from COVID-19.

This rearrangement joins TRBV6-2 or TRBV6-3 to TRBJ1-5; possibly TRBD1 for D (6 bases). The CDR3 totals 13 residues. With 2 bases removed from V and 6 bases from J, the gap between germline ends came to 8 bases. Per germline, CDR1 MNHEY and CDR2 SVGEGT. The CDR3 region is CASSYGGGQPQHF. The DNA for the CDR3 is TGTGCCAGCAGTTACGGGGGCGGTCAGCCCCAGCATTTT.

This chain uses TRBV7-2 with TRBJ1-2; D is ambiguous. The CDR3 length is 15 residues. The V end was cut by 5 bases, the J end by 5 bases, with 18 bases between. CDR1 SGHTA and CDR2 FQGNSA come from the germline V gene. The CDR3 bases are TGTGCCAGCAGCCCTTATGAGGCAGCCGGATATGGCTACACCTTC. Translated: CASSPYEAAGYGYTF.

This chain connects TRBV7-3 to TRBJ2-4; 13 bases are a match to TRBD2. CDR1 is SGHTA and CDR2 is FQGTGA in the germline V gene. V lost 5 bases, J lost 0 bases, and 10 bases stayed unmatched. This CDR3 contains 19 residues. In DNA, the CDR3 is TGTGCCAGCAGCCGACCGGGACTAGCGGGGAGTTTAGCCAAAAACATTCAGTACTTC. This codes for CASSRPGLAGSLAKNIQYF.

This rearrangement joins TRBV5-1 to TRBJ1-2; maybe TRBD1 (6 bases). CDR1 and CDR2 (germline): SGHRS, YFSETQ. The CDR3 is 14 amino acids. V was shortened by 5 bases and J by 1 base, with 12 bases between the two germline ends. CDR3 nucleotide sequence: TGCGCCAGCAGACCGGACAGCATTAACTATGGCTACACCTTC. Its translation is CASRPDSINYGYTF.

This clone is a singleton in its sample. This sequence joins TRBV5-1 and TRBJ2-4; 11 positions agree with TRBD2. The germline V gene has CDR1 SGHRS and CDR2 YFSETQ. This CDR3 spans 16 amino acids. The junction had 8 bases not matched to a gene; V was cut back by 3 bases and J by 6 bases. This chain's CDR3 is CASSSYSGGVRNIQYF. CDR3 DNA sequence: TGCGCCAGCAGCTCCTATAGCGGGGGGGTTAGAAACATTCAGTACTTC.

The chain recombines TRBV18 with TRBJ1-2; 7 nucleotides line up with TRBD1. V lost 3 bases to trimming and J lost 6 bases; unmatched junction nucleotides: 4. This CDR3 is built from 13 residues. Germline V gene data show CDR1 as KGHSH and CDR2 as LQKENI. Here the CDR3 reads CASSPRDSDGYTF. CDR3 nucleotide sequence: TGTGCCAGCTCACCCAGGGACAGCGATGGCTACACCTTC.

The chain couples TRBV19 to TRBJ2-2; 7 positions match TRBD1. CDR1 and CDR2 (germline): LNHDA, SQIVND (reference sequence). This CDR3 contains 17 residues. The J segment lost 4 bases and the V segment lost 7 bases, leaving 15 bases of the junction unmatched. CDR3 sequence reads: CASMWTGRISGTGELFF. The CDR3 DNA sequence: TGTGCCAGTATGTGGACAGGTCGAATTTCCGGCACCGGGGAGCTGTTTTTT.

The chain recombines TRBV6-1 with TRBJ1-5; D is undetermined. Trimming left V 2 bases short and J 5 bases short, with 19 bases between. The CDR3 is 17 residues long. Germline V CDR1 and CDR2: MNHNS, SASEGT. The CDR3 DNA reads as TGTGCCAGCAGTGAATGGACGTCCCGGGGAAAACATCAGCCCCAGCATTTT. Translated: CASSEWTSRGKHQPQHF.

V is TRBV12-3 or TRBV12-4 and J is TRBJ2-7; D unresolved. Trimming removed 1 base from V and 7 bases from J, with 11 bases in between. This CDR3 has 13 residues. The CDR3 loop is CASSLGASEEQYF. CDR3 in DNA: TGTGCCAGCAGTTTAGGGGCCTCGGAAGAGCAGTACTTC.

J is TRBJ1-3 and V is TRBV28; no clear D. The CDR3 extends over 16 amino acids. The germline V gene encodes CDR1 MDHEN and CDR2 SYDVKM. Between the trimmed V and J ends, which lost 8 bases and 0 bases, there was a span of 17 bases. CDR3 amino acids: CASRSSGGSSGNTIYF. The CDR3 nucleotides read TGTGCCAGCCGGAGCTCGGGAGGAAGCTCTGGAAACACCATATATTTT.

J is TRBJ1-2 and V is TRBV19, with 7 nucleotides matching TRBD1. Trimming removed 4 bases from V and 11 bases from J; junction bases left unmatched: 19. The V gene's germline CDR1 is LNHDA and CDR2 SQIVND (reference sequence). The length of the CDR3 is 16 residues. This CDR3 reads CASSKGVRQGGLSYTF. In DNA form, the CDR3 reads TGTGCCAGTAGTAAAGGAGTTCGACAGGGCGGATTATCGTACACCTTC.

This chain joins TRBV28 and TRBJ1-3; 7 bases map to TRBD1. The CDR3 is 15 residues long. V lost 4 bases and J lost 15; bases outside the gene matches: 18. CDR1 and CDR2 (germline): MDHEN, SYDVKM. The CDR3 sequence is CASSSPVPPTGFGYF. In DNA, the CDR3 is TGTGCCAGCAGTTCCCCTGTCCCTCCGACAGGGTTCGGATATTTT.

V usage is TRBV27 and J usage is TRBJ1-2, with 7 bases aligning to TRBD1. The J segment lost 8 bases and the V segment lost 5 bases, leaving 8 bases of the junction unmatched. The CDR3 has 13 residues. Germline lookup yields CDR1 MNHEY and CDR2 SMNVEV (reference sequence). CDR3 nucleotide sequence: TGTGCCAGCAGTCCCACAGGGGTCGCGGGCTACACCTTC. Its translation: CASSPTGVAGYTF.

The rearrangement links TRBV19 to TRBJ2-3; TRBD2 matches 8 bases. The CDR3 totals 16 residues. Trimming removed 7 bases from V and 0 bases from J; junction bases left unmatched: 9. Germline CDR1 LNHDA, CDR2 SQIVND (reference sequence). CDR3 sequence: CASNQRGRTSTDTQYF. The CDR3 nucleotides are TGTGCCAGTAACCAGCGGGGGCGAACTAGCACAGATACGCAGTATTTT. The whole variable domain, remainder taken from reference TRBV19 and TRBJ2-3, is DGGITQSPKYLFRKEGQNVTLSCEQNLNHDAMYWYRQDPGQGLRLIYYSQIVNDFQKGDIAEGYSVSREKKESFPLTVTSAQKNPTAFYLCASNQRGRTSTDTQYFGPGTRLTVL.

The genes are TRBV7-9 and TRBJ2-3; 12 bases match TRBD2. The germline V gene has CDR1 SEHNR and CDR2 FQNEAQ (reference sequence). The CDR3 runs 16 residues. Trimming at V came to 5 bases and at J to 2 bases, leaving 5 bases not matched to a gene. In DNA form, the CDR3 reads TGTGCCAGCAGCCCACTAGCGGGGGGTAACACAGATACGCAGTATTTT. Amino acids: CASSPLAGGNTDTQYF.

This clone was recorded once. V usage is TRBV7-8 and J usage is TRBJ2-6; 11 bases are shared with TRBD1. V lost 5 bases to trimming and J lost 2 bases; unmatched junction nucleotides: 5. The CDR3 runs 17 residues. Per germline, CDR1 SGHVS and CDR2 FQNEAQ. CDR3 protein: CASSPRDRGTGANVLTF. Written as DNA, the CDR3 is TGTGCCAGCAGCCCCCGGGACAGGGGGACTGGGGCCAACGTCCTGACTTTC.

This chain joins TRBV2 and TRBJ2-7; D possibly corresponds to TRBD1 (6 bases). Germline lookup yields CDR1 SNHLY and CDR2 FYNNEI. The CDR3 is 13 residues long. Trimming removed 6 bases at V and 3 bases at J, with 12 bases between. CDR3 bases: TGTGCCAGCAGGGGGACAAGAGACTACGAGCAGTACTTC. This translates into CASRGTRDYEQYF.

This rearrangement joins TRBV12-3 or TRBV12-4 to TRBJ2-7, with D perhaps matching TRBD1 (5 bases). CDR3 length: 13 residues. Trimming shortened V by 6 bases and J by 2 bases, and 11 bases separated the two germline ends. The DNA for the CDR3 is TGTGCCAGCAGGCCTGACAGCACCTACGAGCAGTACTTC. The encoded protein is CASRPDSTYEQYF.

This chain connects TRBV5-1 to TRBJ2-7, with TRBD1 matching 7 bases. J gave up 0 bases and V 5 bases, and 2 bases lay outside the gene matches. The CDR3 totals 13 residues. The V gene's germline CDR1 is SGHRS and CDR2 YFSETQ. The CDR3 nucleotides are TGCGCCAGCAGACGGGACAGCTCCTACGAGCAGTACTTC. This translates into CASRRDSSYEQYF.

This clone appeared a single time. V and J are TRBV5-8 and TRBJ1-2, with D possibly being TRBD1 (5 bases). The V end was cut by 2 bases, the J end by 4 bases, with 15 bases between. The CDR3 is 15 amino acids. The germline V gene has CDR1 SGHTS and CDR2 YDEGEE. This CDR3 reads CASSFQGRTLYGYTF. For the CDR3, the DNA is TGTGCCAGCAGCTTCCAAGGCAGGACACTCTATGGCTACACCTTC.

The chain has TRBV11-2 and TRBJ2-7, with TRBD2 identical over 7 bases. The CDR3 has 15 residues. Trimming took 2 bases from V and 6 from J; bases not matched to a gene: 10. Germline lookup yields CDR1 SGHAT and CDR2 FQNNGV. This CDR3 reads CASSLLRGDWGEQYF. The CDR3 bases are TGTGCCAGCAGCTTATTACGGGGGGACTGGGGCGAGCAGTACTTC.